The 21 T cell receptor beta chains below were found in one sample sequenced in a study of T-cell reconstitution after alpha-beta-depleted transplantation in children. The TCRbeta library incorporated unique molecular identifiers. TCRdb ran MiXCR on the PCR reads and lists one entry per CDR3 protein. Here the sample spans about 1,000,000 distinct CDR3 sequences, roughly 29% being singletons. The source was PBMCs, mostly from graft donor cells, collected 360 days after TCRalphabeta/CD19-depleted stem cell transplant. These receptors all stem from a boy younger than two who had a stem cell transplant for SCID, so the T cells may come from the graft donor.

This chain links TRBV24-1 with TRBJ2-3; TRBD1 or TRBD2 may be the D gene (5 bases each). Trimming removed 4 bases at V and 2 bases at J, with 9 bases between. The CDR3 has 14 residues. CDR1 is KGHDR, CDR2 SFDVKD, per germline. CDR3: CATSEGDFTDTQYF. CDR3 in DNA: TGTGCCACCAGTGAGGGGGATTTCACAGATACGCAGTATTTT.

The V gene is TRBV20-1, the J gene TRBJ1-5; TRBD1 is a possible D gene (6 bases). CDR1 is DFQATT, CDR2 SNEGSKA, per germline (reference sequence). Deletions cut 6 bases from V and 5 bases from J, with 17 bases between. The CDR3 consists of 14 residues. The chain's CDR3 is CSAKGHAPYQPQHF. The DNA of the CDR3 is TGCAGTGCAAAGGGACACGCTCCGTATCAGCCCCAGCATTTT.

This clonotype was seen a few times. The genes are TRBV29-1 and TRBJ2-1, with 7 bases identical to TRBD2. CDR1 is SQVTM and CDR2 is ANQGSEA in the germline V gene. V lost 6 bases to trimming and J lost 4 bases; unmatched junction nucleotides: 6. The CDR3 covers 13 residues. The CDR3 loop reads CSVAGLVYNEQFF. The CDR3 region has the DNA TGCAGCGTCGCAGGACTAGTGTACAATGAGCAGTTCTTC.

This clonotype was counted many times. In nucleotides, the CDR3 is TGCAGCGTTCGGACGGGGAATTCGGGCTCCTACAATGAGCAGTTCTTC. Protein: CSVRTGNSGSYNEQFF. The rearrangement links TRBV29-1 to TRBJ2-1; the D gene is possibly TRBD2 (5 bases). V was clipped by 5 bases and J by 0 bases, with 17 bases between them. The CDR3 totals 16 residues. Germline loops: CDR1 SQVTM, CDR2 ANQGSEA.

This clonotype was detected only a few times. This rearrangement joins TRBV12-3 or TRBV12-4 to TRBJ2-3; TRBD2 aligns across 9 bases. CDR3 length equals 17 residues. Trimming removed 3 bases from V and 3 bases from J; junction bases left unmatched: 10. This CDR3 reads CASSFFAGGAGTDTQYF. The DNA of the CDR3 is TGTGCCAGCAGTTTCTTCGCGGGGGGGGCCGGGACAGATACGCAGTATTTT.

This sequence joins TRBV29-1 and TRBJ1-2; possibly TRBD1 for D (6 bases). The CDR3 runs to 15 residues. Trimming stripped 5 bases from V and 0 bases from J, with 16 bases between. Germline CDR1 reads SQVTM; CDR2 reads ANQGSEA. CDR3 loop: CSVSTADRSNYGYTF. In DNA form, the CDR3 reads TGCAGCGTTTCTACCGCCGACAGGTCTAACTATGGCTACACCTTC.

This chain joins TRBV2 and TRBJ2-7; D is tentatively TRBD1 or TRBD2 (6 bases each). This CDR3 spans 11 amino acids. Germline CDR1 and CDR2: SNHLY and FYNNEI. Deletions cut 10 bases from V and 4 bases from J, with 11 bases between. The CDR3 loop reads CATGGGYEQYF. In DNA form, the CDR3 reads TGTGCCACCGGAGGGGGATACGAGCAGTACTTC.

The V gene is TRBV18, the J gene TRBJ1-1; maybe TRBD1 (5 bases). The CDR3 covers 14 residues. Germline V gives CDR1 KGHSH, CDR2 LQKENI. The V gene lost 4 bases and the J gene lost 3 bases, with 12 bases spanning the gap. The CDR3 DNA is TGTGCCAGCTCACGGGGGGATTTAGACACTGAAGCTTTCTTT. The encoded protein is CASSRGDLDTEAFF.

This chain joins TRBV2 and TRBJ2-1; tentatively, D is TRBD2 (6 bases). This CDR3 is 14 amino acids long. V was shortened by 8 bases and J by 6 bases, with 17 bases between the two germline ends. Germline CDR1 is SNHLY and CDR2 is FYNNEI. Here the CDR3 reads CASQFRGLINEQFF. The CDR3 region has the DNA TGTGCCAGCCAGTTCCGCGGACTAATCAATGAGCAGTTCTTC.

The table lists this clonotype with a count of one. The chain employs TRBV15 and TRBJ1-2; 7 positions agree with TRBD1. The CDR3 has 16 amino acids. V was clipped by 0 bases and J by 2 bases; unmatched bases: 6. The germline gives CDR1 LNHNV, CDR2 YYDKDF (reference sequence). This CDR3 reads CATSRDRQGLNYGYTF. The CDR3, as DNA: TGTGCCACCAGCAGAGATAGACAGGGCCTAAACTATGGCTACACCTTC.

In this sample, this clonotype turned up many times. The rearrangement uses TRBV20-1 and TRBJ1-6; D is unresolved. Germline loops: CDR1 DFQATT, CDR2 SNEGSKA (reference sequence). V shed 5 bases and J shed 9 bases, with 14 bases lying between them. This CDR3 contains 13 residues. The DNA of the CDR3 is TGCAGTGCTTTAGGAGGGATGGTTTCACCCCTCCACTTT. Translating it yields CSALGGMVSPLHF.

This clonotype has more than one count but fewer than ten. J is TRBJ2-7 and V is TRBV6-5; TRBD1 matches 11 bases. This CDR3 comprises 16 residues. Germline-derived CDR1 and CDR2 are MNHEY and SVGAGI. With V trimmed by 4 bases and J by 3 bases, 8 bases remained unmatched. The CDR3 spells CASSSSTGTGGYEQYF. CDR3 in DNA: TGTGCCAGCAGTTCGTCGACCGGGACAGGGGGCTACGAGCAGTACTTC.

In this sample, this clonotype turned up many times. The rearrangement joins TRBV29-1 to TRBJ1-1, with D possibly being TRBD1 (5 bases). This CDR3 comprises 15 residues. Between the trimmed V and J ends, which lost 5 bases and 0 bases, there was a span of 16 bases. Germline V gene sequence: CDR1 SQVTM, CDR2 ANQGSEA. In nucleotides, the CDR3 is TGCAGCGTTCACCGGGACGGACTACTGAACACTGAAGCTTTCTTT. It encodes CSVHRDGLLNTEAFF.

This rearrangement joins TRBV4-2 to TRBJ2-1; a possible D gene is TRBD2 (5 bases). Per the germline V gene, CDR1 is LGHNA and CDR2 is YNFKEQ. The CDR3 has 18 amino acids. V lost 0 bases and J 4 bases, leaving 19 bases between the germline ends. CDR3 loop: CASSQDLLKSGVYNEQFF. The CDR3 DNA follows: TGTGCCAGCAGCCAAGACCTGCTTAAGTCCGGGGTTTACAATGAGCAGTTCTTC.

CDR3 sequence reads: CASSNLDRGRWGAFF. The CDR3 nucleotides are TGTGCCAGCAGTAACCTCGACAGGGGCCGGTGGGGAGCTTTCTTT. The rearrangement joins TRBV12-3 or TRBV12-4 to TRBJ1-1, with 8 positions matching TRBD1. V lost 5 bases to trimming and J lost 10 bases; unmatched junction nucleotides: 15. This CDR3 spans 15 amino acids.

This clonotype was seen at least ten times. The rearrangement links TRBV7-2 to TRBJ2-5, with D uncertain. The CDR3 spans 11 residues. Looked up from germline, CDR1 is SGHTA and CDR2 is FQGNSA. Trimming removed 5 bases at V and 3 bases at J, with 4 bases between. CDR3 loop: CASSKKETQYF. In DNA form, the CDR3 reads TGTGCCAGCAGCAAAAAAGAGACCCAGTACTTC. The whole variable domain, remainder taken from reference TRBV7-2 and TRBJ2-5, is GAGVSQSPSNKVTEKGKDVELRCDPISGHTALYWYRQSLGQGLEFLIYFQGNSAPDKSGLPSDRFSAERTGGSVSTLTIQRTQQEDSAVYLCASSKKETQYFGPGTRLLVL.

CDR3 DNA sequence: TGTGCCAGCTCAAAAACCGGACAGGGGGCTGTCTACGAGCAGTACTTC. Its protein product is CASSKTGQGAVYEQYF. V and J are TRBV18 and TRBJ2-7; 11 positions match TRBD1. The CDR3 contains 16 residues. Unmatched junction bases numbered 9, after V lost 5 bases and J lost 3 bases. CDR1 is KGHSH and CDR2 is LQKENI in the germline V gene.

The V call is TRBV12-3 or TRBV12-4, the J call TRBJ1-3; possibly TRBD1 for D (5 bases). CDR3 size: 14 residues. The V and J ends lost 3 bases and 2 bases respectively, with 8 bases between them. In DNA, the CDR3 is TGTGCCAGCAGTTTCTGGGGGACTGGAAACACCATATATTTT. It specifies CASSFWGTGNTIYF.

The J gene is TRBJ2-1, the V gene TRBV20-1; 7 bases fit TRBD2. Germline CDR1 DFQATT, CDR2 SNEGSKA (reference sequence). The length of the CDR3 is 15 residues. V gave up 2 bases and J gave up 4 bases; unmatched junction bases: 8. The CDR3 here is CSARSWGEGYNEQFF. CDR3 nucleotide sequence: TGCAGTGCTAGATCCTGGGGGGAGGGGTACAATGAGCAGTTCTTC.

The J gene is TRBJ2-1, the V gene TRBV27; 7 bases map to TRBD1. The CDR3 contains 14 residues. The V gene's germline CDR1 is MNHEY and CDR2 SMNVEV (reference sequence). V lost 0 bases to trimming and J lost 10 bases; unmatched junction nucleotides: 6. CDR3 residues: CASSLSQGKREQFF. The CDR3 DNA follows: TGTGCCAGCAGTTTATCACAGGGGAAGAGGGAGCAGTTCTTC.

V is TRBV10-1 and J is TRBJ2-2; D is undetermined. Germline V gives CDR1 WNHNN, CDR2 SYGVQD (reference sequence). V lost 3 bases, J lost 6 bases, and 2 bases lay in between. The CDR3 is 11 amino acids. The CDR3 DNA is TGCGCCAGCAGTGATGCCGGGGAGCTGTTTTTT. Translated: CASSDAGELFF.